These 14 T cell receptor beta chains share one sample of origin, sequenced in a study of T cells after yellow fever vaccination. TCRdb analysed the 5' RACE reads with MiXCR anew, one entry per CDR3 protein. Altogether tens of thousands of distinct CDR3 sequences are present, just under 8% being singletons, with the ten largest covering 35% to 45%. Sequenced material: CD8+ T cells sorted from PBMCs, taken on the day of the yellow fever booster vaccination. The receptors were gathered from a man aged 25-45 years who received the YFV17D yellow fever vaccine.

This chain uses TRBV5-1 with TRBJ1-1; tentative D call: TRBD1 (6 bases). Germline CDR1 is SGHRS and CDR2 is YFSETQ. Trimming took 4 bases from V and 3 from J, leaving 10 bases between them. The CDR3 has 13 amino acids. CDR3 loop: CASSVTGYTEAFF. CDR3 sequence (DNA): TGCGCCAGCAGCGTGACAGGATACACTGAAGCTTTCTTT.

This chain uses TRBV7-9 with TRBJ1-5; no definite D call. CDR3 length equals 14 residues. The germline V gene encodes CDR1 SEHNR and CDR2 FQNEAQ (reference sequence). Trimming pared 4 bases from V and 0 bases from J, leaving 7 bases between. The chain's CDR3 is CASSSIDSNQPQHF. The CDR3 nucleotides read TGTGCCAGCAGCTCCATAGATAGCAATCAGCCCCAGCATTTT. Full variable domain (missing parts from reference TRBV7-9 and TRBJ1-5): DTGVSQNPRHKITKRGQNVTFRCDPISEHNRLYWYRQTLGQGPEFLTYFQNEAQLEKSRLLSDRFSAERPKGSFSTLEIQRTEQGDSAMYLCASSSIDSNQPQHFGDGTRLSIL.

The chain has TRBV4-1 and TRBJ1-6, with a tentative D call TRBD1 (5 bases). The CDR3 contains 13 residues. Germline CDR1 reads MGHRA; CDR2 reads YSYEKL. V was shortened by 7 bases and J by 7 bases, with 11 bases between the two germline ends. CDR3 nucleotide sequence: TGCGCCAGCAATCCGGGGGACAATTCACCCCTCCACTTT. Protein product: CASNPGDNSPLHF.

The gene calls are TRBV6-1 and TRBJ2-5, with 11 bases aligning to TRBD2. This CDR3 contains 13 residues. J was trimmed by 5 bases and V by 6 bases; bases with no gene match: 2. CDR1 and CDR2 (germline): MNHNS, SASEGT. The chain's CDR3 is CASSPSGRETQYF. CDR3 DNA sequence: TGTGCCAGCAGCCCTAGCGGGAGGGAGACCCAGTACTTC.

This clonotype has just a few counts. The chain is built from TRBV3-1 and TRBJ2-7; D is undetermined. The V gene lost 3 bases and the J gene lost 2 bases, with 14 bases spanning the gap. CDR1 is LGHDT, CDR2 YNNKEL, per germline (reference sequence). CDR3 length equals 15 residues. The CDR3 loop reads CASSHEDRTPYEQYF. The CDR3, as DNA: TGTGCCAGCAGCCACGAGGACCGGACCCCCTACGAGCAGTACTTC.

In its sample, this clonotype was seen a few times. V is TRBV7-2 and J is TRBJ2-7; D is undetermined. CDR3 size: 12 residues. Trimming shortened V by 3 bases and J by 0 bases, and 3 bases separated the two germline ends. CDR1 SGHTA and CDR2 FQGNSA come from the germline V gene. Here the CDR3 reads CASSFTSYEQYF. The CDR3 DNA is TGTGCCAGCAGCTTTACCTCCTACGAGCAGTACTTC.

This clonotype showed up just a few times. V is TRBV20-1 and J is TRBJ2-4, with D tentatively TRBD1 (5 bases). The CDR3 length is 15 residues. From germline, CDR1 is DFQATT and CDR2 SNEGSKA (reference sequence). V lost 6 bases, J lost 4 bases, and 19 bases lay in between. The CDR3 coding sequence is TGCAGTGCCAGCGCGGACATCGCCTTTAAAAACATTCAGTACTTC. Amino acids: CSASADIAFKNIQYF.

DNA for the CDR3: TGCGCCAGCAGCCAAGGGATGGTCTACGAGCAGTACTTC. Translation gives CASSQGMVYEQYF. The chain joins TRBV4-3 to TRBJ2-7; D call uncertain. Per the germline V gene, CDR1 is LGHNA and CDR2 is YSLEER. Trimming removed 1 base at V and 3 bases at J, with 7 bases between. CDR3 length: 13 residues.

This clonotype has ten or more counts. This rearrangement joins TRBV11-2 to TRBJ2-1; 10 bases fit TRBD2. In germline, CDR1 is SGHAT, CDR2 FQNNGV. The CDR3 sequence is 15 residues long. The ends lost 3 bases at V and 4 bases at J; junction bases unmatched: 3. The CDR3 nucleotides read TGTGCCAGCAGCTTGACTAGCGGGCAATACAATGAGCAGTTCTTC. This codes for CASSLTSGQYNEQFF. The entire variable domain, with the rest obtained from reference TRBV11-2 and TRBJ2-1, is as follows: EAGVAQSPRYKIIEKRQSVAFWCNPISGHATLYWYQQILGQGPKLLIQFQNNGVVDDSQLPKDRFSAERLKGVDSTLKIQPAKLEDSAVYLCASSLTSGQYNEQFFGPGTRLTVL.

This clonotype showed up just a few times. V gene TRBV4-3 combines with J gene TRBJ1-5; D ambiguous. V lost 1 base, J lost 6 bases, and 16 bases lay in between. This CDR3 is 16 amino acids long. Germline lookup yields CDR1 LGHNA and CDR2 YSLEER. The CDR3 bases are TGCGCCAGCAGCCAAGGGGGTCCCCTGGGGTTTCAGCCCCAGCATTTT. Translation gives CASSQGGPLGFQPQHF.

In nucleotides, the CDR3 is TGTGCCAGCAGCGTTCTACCGGGACTAGCGGGAGTCCATGAGCAGTTCTTC. Its translation is CASSVLPGLAGVHEQFF. The chain combines TRBV11-2 with TRBJ2-1; TRBD2 aligns across 14 bases. The CDR3 spans 17 residues. The germline V gene encodes CDR1 SGHAT and CDR2 FQNNGV. V lost 5 bases, J lost 8 bases, and 11 bases stayed unmatched.

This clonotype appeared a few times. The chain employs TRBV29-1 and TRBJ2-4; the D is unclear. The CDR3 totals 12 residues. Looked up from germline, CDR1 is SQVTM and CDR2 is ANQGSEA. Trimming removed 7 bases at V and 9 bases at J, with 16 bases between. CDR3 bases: TGCAGCGCGCTCCGACCCGACGGCATTCAGTACTTC. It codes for CSALRPDGIQYF.

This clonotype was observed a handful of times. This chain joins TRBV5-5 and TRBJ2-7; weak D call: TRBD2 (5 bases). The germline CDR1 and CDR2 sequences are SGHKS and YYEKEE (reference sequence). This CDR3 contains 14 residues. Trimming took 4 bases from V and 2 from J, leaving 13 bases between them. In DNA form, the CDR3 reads TGTGCCAGCAGCCCGAACCTGGGAGCCTACGAGCAGTACTTC. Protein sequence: CASSPNLGAYEQYF.

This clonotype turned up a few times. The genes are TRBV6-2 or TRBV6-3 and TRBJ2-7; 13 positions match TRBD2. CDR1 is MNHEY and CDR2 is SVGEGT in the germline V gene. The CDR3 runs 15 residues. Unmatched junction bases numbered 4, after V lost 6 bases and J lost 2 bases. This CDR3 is CASRSGTSGTYEQYF. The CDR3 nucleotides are TGTGCCAGCAGGTCCGGGACTAGCGGGACCTACGAGCAGTACTTC.